This T cell receptor beta chain was profiled in a study of T cell responses to AZD1222 COVID-19 vaccine. Overall study: Recipients boosted at about 4 weeks or about 12 weeks are pooled.

Findings and caveats of the study: Donors were chiefly white British, with a greater number of females, and clonal diversity was perhaps underestimated. Baseline seropositivity characterized only a handful of AZD1222 recipients.

Some clones are missing from TCRdb's copy, which holds only in-frame ones; the method was immunoSEQ multiplex PCR. The sample lists over 85,000 clones, less than 90% seen once, with about a sixth in the top ten. Concerning this clone: Its antigen is unidentified.

CDR3 size: 15 residues. Germline lookup yields CDR1 SGDLS and CDR2 YYNGEE. The junction had 2 bases not matched to a gene; V was cut back by 3 bases and J by 4 bases. This TCR came from an adult in good health. This chain connects TRBV9 to TRBJ2-5; 14 nucleotides agree with TRBD2. The specimen was peripheral blood, collected on day 0 of AZD1222 vaccination. The CDR3 sequence is CASSGGLAGVETQYF. DNA for the CDR3: TGTGCCAGCAGCGGGGGACTAGCGGGAGTAGAGACCCAGTACTTC.